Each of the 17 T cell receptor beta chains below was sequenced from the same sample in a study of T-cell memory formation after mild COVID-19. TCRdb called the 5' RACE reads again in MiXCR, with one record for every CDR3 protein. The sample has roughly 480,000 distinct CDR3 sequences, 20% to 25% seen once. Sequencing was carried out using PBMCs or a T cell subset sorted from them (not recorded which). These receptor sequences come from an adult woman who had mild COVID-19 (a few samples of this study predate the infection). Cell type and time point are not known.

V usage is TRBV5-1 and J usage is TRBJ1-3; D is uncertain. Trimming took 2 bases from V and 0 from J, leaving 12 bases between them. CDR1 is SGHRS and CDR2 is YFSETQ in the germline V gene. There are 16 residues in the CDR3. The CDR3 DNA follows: TGCGCCAGCAGCTTAGACCGGGGATACTCTGGAAACACCATATATTTT. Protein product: CASSLDRGYSGNTIYF.

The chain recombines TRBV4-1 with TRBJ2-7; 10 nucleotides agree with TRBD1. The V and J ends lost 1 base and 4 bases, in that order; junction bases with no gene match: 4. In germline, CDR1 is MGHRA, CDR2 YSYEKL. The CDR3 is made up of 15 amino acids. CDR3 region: CASSQADRGLYEQYF. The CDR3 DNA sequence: TGCGCCAGCAGCCAAGCGGACAGGGGGTTATACGAGCAGTACTTC.

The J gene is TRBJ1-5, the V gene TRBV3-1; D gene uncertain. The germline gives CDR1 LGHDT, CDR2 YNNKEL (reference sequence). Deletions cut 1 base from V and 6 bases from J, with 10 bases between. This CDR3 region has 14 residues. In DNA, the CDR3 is TGTGCCAGCAGCCAAGGGTCTCCCTCTCAGCCCCAGCATTTT. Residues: CASSQGSPSQPQHF.

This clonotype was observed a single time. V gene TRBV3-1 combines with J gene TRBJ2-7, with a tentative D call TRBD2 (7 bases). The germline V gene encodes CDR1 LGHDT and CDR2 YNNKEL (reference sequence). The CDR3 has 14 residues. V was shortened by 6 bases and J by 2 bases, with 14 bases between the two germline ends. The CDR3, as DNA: TGTGCCAGCAGTCGGGGCGGGGGCGCCTACGAGCAGTACTTC. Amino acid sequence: CASSRGGGAYEQYF.

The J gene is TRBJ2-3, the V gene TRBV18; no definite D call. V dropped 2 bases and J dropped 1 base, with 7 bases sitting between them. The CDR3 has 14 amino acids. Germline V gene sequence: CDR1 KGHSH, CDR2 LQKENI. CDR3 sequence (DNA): TGTGCCAGCTCACCAAACCCTGGCACAGATACGCAGTATTTT. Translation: CASSPNPGTDTQYF.

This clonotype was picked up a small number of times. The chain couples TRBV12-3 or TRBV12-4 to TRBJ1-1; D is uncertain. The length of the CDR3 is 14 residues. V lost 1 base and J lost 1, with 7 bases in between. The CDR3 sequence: CASSLGSRNTEAFF. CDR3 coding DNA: TGTGCCAGCAGTTTAGGTAGCAGGAACACTGAAGCTTTCTTT.

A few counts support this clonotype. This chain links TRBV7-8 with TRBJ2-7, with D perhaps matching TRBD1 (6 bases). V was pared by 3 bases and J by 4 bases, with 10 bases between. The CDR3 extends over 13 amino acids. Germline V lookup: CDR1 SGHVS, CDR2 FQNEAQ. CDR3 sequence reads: CASSFSQGYEQYF. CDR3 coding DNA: TGTGCCAGCAGCTTCTCACAGGGTTACGAGCAGTACTTC.

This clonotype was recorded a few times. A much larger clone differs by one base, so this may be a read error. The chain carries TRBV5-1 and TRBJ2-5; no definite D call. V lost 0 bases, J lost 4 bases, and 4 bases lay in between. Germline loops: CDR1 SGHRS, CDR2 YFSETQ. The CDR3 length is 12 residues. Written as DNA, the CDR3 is TGCGCCAGCAGCTTGGAAGCAGAGACCCAGTACTTC. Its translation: CASSLEAETQYF.

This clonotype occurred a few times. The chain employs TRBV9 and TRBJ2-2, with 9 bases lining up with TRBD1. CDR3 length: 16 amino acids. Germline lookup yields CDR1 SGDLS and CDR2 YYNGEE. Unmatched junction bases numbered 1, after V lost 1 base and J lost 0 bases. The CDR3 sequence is CASSVWDRANTGELFF. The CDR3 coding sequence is TGTGCCAGCAGCGTATGGGACAGGGCGAACACCGGGGAGCTGTTTTTT.

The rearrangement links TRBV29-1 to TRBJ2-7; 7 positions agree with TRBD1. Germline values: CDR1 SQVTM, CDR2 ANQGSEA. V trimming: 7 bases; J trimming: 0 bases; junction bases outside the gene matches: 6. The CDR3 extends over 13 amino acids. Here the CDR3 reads CSALTGYSYEQYF. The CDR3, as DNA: TGCAGCGCACTGACAGGGTACTCCTACGAGCAGTACTTC.

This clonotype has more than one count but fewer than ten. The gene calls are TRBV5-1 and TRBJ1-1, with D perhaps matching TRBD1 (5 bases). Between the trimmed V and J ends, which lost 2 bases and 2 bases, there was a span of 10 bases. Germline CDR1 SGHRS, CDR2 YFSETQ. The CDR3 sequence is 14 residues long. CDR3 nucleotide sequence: TGCGCCAGCAGCTTCGGAGGGGACAACACTGAAGCTTTCTTT. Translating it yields CASSFGGDNTEAFF.

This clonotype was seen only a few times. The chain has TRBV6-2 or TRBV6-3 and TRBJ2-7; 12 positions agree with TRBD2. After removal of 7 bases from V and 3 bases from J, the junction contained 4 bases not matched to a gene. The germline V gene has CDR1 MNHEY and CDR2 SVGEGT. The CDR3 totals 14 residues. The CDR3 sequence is CASIRTSGNYEQYF. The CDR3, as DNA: TGTGCCAGCATTCGGACTAGCGGGAACTACGAGCAGTACTTC.

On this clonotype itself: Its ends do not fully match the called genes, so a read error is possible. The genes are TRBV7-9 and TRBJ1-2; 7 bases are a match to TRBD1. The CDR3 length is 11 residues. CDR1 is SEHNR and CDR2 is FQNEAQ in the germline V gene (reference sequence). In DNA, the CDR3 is TGTGCCAGCAGCTCCTCTCGGACAGGTGCCTTC. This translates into CASSSSRTGAF. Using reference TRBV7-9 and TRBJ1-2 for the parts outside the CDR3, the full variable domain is DTGVSQNPRHKITKRGQNVTFRCDPISEHNRLYWYRQTLGQGPEFLTYFQNEAQLEKSRLLSDRFSAERPKGSFSTLEIQRTEQGDSAMYLCASSSSRTGAFGSGTRLTVV.

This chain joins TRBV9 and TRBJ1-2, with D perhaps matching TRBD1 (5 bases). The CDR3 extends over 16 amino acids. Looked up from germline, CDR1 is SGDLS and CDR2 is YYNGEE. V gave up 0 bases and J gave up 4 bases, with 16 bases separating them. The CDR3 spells CASSVAAGPRTYGYTF. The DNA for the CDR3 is TGTGCCAGCAGCGTAGCTGCAGGGCCCAGGACCTATGGCTACACCTTC.

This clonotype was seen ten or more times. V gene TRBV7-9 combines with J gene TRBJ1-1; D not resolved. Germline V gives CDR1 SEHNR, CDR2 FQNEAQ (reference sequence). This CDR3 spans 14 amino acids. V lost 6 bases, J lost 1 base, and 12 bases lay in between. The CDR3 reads CASRPLAGNTEAFF. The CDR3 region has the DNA TGTGCCAGCAGACCCCTCGCTGGGAACACTGAAGCTTTCTTT.

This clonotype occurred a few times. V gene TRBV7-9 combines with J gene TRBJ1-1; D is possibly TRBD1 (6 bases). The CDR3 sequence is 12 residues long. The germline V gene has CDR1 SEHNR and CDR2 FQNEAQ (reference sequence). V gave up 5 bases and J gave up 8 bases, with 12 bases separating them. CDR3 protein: CASSPEGTEAFF. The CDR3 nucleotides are TGTGCCAGCAGCCCGGAGGGGACAGAAGCTTTCTTT.

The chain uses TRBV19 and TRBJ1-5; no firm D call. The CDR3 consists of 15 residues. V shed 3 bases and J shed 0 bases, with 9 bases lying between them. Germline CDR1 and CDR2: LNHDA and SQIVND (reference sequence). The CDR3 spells CASSIPASSNQPQHF. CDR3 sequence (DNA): TGTGCCAGTAGTATTCCGGCCTCTAGCAATCAGCCCCAGCATTTT.